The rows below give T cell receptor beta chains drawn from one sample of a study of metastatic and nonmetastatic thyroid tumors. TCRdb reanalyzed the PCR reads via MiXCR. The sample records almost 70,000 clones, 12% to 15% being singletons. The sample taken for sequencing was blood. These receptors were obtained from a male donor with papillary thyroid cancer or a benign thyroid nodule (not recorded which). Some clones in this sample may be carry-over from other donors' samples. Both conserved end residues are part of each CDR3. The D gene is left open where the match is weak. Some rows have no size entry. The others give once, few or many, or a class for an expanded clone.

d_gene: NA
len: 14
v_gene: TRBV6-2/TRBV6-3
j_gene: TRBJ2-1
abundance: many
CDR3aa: CASSATGTLNEQFF
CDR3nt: TGTGCCAGCAGTGCTACCGGGACTCTAAATGAGCAGTTCTTC

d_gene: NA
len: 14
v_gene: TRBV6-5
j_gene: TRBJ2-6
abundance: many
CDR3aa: CASSYDSGANVLTF
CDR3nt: TGTGCCAGCAGTTACGACTCTGGGGCCAACGTCCTGACTTTC

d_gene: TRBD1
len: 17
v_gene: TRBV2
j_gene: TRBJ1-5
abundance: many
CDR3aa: CASTDRDILNSNQPQHF
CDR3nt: TGTGCCAGCACCGACAGGGACATCCTCAATAGCAATCAGCCCCAGCATTTT

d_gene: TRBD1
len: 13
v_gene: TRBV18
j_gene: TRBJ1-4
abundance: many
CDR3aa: CASSPGTGEKLFF
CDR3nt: TGTGCCAGCTCACCAGGGACAGGGGAAAAACTGTTTTTT

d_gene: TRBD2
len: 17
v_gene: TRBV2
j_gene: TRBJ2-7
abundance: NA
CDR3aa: CASSDRQTSGRVGEQYF
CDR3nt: TGTGCCAGCAGCGACCGTCAGACTAGCGGGAGGGTTGGAGAGCAGTACTTC

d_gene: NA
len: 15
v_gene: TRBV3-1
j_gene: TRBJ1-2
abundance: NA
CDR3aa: CASSQDIDGNYGYTF
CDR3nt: TGTGCCAGCAGCCAAGATATCGACGGCAACTATGGCTACACCTTC

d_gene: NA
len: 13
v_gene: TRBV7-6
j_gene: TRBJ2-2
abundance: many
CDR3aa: CASSSPHTGELFF
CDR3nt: TGTGCCAGCAGCTCGCCTCACACCGGGGAGCTGTTTTTT

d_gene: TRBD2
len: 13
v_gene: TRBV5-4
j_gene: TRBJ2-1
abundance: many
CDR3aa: CASSLGGRDEQFF
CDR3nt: TGTGCCAGCAGCTTGGGCGGGAGGGACGAGCAGTTCTTC

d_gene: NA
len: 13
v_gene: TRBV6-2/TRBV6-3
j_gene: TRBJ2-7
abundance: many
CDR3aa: CASSYGVENEQYF
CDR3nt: TGTGCCAGCAGTTACGGGGTGGAAAACGAGCAGTACTTC

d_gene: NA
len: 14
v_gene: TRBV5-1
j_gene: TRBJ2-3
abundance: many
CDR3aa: CASSPGYSTDTQYF
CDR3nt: TGCGCCAGCAGCCCAGGATATAGCACAGATACGCAGTATTTT

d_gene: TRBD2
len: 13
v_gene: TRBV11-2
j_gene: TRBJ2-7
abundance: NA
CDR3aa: CASRERDWDEQYF
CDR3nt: TGTGCCAGCAGGGAGCGGGACTGGGACGAGCAGTACTTC

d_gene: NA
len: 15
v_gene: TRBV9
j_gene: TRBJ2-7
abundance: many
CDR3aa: CASSVEGGSSYEQYF
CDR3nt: TGTGCCAGCAGCGTCGAGGGGGGAAGCTCCTACGAGCAGTACTTC

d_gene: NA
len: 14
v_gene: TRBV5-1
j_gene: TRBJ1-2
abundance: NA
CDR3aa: CASSARRGVSGYTF
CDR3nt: TGCGCCAGCAGCGCCCGGCGGGGAGTCTCTGGCTACACCTTC

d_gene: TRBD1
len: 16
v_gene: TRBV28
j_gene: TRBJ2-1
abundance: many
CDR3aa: CASSSFTGGNHNEQFF
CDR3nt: TGTGCCAGCAGTTCCTTCACAGGGGGAAACCACAATGAGCAGTTCTTC

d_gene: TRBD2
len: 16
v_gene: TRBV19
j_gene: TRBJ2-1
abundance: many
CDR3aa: CASSSLLAGVGYEQFF
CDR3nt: TGTGCCAGTAGTTCCCTGCTAGCGGGAGTAGGCTATGAGCAGTTCTTC

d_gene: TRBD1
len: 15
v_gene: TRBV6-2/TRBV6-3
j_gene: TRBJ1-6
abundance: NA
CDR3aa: CASSYWTGKNSPLHF
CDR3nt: TGTGCCAGCAGTTACTGGACAGGGAAAAACTCACCCCTCCACTTT

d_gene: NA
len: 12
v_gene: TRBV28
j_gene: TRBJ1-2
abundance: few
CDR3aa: CASTQGHYGYTF
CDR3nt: TGTGCCAGCACGCAGGGACACTACGGCTACACCTTC

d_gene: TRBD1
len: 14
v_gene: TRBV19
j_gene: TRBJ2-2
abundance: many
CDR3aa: CASGQGVNTGELFF
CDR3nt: TGTGCCAGTGGACAGGGAGTAAACACCGGGGAGCTGTTTTTT

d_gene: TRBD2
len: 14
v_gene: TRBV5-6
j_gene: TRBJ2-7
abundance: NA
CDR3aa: CAISLDGGSREQYF
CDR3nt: TGTGCTATCAGCTTGGATGGCGGGAGCCGAGAGCAGTACTTC

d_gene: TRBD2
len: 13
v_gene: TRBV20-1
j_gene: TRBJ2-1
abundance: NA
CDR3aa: CSARRRGDNEQFF
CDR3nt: TGCAGTGCTAGGAGGCGGGGGGACAATGAGCAGTTCTTC

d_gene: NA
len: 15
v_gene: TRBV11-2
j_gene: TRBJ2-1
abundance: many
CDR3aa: CASSLAQTVTYEQFF
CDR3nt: TGTGCCAGCAGCTTAGCCCAGACAGTTACATATGAGCAGTTCTTC

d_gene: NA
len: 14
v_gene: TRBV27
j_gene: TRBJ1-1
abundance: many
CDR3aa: CASSLYGANTEAFF
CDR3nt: TGTGCCAGCAGTTTATATGGCGCGAACACTGAAGCTTTCTTT

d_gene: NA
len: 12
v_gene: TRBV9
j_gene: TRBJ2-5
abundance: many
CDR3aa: CASSAPRETQYF
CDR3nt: TGTGCCAGCAGCGCACCGCGGGAGACCCAGTACTTC

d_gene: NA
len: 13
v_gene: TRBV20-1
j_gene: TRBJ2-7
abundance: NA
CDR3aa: CSASASVTYEQYF
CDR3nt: TGCAGTGCTAGCGCTAGCGTTACTTACGAGCAGTACTTC

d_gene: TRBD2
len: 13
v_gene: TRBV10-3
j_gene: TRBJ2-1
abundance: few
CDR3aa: CAISGLAHNEQFF
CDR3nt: TGTGCCATCAGTGGACTAGCGCACAATGAGCAGTTCTTC

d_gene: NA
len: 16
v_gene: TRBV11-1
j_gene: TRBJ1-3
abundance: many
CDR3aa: CASSSGRALSGNTIYF
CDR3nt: TGTGCCAGCAGCTCCGGCCGGGCCCTCTCTGGAAACACCATATATTTT

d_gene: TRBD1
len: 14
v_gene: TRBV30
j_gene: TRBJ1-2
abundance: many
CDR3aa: CAWTGDRGNYGYTF
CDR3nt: TGTGCCTGGACTGGGGACAGGGGTAACTATGGCTACACCTTC

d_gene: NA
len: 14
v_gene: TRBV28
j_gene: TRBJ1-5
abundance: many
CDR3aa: CASSPYYGDQPQHF
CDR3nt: TGTGCCAGCAGCCCTTATTACGGGGACCAGCCCCAGCATTTT

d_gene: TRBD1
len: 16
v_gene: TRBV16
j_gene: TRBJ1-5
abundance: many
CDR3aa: CASSHRRQGQDQPQHF
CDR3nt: TGTGCCAGCAGCCACCGTCGACAGGGGCAAGATCAGCCCCAGCATTTT

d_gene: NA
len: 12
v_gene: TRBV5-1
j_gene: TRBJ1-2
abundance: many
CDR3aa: CASSLTWDGYTF
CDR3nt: TGCGCCAGCAGCTTGACGTGGGATGGCTACACCTTC

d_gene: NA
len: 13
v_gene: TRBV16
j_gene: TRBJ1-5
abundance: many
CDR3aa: CASTRGADQPQHF
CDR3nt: TGTGCCAGTACACGGGGGGCGGATCAGCCCCAGCATTTT

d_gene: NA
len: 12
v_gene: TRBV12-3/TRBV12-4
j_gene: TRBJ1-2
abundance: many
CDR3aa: CASSLVRYGYTF
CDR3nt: TGTGCCAGCAGTTTAGTACGCTATGGCTACACCTTC

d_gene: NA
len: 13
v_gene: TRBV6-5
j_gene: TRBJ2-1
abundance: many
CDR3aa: CASSYLDNNEQFF
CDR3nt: TGTGCCAGCAGTTACTTAGATAACAATGAGCAGTTCTTC

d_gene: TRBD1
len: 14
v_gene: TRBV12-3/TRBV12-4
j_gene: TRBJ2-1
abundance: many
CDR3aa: CASSKGQGENEQFF
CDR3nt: TGTGCCAGCAGTAAAGGACAGGGGGAGAATGAGCAGTTCTTC

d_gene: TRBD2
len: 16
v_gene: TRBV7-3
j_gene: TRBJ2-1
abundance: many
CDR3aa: CASSLNTLSSGRVKFF
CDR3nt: TGTGCCAGCAGCTTAAACACCCTGTCTAGCGGGAGGGTCAAGTTCTTC

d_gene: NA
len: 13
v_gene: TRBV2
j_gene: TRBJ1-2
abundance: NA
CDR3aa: CASSRGAPHGYTF
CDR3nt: TGTGCCAGCAGTCGGGGGGCTCCCCATGGCTACACCTTC

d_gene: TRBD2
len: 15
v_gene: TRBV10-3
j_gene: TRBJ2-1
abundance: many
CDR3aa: CAISDAGGPWNEQFF
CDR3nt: TGTGCCATCAGTGATGCGGGAGGGCCTTGGAATGAGCAGTTCTTC

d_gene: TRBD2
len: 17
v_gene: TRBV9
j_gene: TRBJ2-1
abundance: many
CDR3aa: CASSPTEREGPDNEQFF
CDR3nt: TGTGCCAGCAGCCCAACCGAGCGGGAGGGCCCGGACAATGAGCAGTTCTTC

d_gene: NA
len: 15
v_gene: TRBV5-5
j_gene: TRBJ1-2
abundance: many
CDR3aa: CASRARSGGDYGYTF
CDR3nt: TGTGCCAGCAGGGCCCGGTCCGGGGGAGACTATGGCTACACCTTC

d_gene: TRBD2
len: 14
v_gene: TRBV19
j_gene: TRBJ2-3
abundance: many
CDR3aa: CASSIEGTSGTQYF
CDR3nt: TGTGCCAGTAGTATAGAAGGGACTAGCGGGACGCAGTATTTT

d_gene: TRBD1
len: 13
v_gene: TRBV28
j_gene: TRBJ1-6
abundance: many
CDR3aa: CASLGQKDSPLHF
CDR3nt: TGTGCCAGCTTGGGACAGAAGGATTCACCCCTCCACTTT

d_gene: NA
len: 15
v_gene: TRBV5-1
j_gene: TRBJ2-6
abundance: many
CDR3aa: CASSPLVGGANVLTF
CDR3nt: TGCGCCAGCAGCCCGCTCGTTGGTGGGGCCAACGTCCTGACTTTC

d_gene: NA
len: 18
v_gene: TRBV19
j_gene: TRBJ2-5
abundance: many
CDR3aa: CASSAGWGIGGIQETQYF
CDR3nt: TGTGCCAGTAGTGCGGGATGGGGTATAGGGGGGATCCAAGAGACCCAGTACTTC

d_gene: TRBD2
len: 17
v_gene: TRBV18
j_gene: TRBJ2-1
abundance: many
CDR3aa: CASSPPLAGVSYNEQFF
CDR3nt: TGTGCCAGCTCACCACCGCTAGCGGGAGTTTCCTACAATGAGCAGTTCTTC

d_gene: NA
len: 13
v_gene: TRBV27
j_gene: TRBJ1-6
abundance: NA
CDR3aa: CASGAWHNSPLHF
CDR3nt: TGTGCCAGCGGGGCCTGGCATAATTCACCCCTCCACTTT

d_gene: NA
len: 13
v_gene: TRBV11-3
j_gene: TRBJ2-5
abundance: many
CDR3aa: CASSRDSQETQYF
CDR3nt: TGTGCCAGCAGTCGAGACAGCCAAGAGACCCAGTACTTC

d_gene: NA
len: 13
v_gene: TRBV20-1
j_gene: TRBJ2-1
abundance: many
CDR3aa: CSAGLASYNEQFF
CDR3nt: TGCAGTGCGGGTCTAGCATCCTACAATGAGCAGTTCTTC

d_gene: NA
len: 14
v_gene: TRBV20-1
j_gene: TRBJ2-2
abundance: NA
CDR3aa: CSAIDRQWSGELFF
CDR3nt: TGCAGTGCTATAGATAGGCAGTGGAGCGGGGAGCTGTTTTTT

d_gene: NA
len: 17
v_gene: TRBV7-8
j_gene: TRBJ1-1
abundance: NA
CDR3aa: CASRGRDGDPMNTEAFF
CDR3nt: TGTGCCAGCAGAGGCCGGGACGGAGATCCCATGAACACTGAAGCTTTCTTT

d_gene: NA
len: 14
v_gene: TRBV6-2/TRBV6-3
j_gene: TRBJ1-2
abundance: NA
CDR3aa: CASSYSEVTYGYTF
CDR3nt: TGTGCCAGCAGTTACTCGGAGGTGACCTACGGCTACACCTTC

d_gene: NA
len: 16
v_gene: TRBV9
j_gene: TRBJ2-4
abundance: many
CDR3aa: CASSVGGKGGKNIQYF
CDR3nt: TGTGCCAGCAGCGTAGGAGGGAAAGGGGGCAAAAACATTCAGTACTTC

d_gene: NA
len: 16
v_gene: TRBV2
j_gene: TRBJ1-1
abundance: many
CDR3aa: CASSVSRPGHYTEAFF
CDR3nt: TGTGCCAGCAGTGTCAGCCGACCGGGACATTACACTGAAGCTTTCTTT

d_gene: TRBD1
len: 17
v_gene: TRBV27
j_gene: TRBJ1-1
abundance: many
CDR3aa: CASSLSGAGGVYTEAFF
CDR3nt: TGTGCCAGCAGTTTATCGGGGGCAGGGGGAGTGTACACTGAAGCTTTCTTT

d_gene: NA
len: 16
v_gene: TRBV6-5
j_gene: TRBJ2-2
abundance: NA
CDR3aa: CASSSTGFFGTGELFF
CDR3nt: TGTGCCAGCAGTTCAACAGGGTTTTTTGGCACCGGGGAGCTGTTTTTT

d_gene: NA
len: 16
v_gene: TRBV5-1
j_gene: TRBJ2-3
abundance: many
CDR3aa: CASSLALSGSTDTQYF
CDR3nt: TGCGCCAGCAGCTTGGCTCTTAGCGGCAGCACAGATACGCAGTATTTT

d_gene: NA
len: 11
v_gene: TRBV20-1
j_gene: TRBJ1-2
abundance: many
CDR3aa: CSADTNYGYTF
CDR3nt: TGCAGTGCGGACACGAACTATGGCTACACCTTC

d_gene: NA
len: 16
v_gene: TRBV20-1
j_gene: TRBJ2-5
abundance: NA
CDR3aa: CSSRDRPVRGQETQYF
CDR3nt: TGCAGTTCTAGAGATCGCCCCGTGAGAGGGCAAGAGACCCAGTACTTC

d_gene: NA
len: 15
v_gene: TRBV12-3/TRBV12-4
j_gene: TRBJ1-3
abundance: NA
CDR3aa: CASSLSGKAGNTIYF
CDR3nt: TGTGCCAGCAGTTTATCTGGCAAGGCTGGAAACACCATATATTTT